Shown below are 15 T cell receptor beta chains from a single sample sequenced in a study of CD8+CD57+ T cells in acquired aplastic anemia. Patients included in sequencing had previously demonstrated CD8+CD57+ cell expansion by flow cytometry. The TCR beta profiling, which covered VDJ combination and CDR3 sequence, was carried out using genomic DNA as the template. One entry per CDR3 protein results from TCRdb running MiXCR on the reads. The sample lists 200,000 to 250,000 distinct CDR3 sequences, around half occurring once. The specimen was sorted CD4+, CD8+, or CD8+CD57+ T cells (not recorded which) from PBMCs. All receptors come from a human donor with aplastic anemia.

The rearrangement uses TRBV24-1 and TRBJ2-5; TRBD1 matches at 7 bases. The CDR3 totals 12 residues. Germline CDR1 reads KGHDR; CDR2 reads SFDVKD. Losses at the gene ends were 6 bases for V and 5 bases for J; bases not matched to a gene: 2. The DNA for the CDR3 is TGTGCCACCAGTCTACAGGGGGAGACCCAGTACTTC. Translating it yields CATSLQGETQYF.

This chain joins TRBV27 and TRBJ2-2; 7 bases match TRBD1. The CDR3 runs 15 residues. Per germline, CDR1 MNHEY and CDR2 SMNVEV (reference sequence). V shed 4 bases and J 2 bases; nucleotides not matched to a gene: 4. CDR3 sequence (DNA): TGTGCCAGCAGTTCCTGGACAGGCAACACCGGGGAGCTGTTTTTT. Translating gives CASSSWTGNTGELFF.

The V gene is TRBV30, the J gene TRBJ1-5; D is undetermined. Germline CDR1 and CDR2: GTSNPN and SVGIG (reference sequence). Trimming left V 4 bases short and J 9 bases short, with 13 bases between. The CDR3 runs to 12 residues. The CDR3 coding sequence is TGTGCCTGGACCAAGGGAAATGTGCCCCAGCATTTT. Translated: CAWTKGNVPQHF.

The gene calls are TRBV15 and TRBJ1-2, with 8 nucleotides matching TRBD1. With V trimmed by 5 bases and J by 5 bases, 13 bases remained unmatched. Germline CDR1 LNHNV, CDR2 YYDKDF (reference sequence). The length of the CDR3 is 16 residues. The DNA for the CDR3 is TGTGCCACCAGCTCCCAACCCGGGACAGGAGCTTATGGCTACACCTTC. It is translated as CATSSQPGTGAYGYTF.

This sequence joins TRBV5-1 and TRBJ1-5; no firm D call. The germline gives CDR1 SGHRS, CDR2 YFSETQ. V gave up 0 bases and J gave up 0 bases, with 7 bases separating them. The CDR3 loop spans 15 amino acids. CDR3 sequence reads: CASSLGESSNQPQHF. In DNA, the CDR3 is TGCGCCAGCAGCTTGGGGGAGAGTAGCAATCAGCCCCAGCATTTT. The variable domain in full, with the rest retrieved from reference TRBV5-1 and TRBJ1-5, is KAGVTQTPRYLIKTRGQQVTLSCSPISGHRSVSWYQQTPGQGLQFLFEYFSETQRNKGNFPGRFSGRQFSNSRSEMNVSTLELGDSALYLCASSLGESSNQPQHFGDGTRLSIL.

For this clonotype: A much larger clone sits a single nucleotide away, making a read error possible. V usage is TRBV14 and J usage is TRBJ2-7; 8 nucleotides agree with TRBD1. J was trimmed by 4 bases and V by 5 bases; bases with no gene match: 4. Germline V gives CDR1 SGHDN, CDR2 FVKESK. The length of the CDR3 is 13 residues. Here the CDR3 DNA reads TGTGCCAGCAGCATGGGACAGGTGTACGAGCAGTACTTC. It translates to CASSMGQVYEQYF.

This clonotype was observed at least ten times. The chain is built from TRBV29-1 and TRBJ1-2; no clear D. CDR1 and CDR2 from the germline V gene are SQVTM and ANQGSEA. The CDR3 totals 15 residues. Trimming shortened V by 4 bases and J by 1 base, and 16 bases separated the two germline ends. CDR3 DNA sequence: TGCAGCGTTGTGGCCCAGGACGCTCTTAACTATGGCTACACCTTC. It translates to CSVVAQDALNYGYTF.

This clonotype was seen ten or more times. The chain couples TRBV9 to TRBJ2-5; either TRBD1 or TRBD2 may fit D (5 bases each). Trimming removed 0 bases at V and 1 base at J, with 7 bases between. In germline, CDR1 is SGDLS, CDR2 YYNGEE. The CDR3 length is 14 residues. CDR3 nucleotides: TGTGCCAGCAGCGTAGGTGGGGGCCAAGAGACCCAGTACTTC. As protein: CASSVGGGQETQYF.

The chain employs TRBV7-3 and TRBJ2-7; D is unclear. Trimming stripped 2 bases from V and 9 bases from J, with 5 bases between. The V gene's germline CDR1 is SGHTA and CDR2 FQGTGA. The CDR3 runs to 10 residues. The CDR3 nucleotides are TGTGCCAGCAGCTTATGGGGGCAGTACTTC. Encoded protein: CASSLWGQYF.

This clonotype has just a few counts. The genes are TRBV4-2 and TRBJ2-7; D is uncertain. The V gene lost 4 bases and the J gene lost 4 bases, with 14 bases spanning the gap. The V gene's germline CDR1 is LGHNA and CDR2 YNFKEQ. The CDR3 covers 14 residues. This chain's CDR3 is CASSPLFSLYEQYF. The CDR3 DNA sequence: TGTGCCAGCAGCCCCCTTTTTTCATTGTACGAGCAGTACTTC.

CDR3 sequence: CSASPTSGVGYTQYF. DNA of the CDR3: TGCAGTGCTAGCCCTACTAGCGGGGTGGGGTATACGCAGTATTTT. This chain connects TRBV20-1 to TRBJ2-3; 10 positions match TRBD2. The V and J ends lost 3 bases and 7 bases, in that order; junction bases with no gene match: 10. The CDR3 sequence is 15 residues long. Germline V CDR1 and CDR2: DFQATT, SNEGSKA (reference sequence).

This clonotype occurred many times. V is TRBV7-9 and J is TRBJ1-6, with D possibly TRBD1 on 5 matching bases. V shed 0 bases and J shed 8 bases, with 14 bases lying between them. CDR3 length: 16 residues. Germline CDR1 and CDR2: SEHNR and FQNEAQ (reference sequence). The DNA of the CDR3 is TGTGCCAGCAGCTTAGCGCGATCGGCGGGGGATTCACCCCTCCACTTT. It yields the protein CASSLARSAGDSPLHF.

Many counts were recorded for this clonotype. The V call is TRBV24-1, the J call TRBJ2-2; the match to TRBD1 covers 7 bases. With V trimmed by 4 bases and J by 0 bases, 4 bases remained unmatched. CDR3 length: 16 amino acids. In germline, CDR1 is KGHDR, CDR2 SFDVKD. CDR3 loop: CATSDRDSANTGELFF. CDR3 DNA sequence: TGTGCCACCAGTGACAGGGACAGTGCGAACACCGGGGAGCTGTTTTTT.

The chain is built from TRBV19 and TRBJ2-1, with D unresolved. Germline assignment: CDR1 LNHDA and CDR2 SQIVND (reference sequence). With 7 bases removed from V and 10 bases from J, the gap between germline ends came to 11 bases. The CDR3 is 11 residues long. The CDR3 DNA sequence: TGTGCCAGTACCAACACCGGGGAGCAGTTCTTC. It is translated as CASTNTGEQFF.

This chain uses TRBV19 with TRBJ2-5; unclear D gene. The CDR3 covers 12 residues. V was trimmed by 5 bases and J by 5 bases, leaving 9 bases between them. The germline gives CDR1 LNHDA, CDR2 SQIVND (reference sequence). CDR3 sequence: CASSRSEETQYF. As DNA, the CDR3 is TGTGCCAGTAGTCGTTCGGAGGAGACCCAGTACTTC.